The source of this T cell receptor (beta chain) is a study of regulatory T cells in long-lasting Graves disease. Regarding the study as a whole: Persistent disease was characterized by preferential usage of TRBV28, TRBJ1-2 and TRBJ2-5.

As concerns this clonotype: Its antigen is not identified. Given a much more abundant clone one base away, this may be a read error. Given the absence of the conserved phenylalanine or tryptophan at the CDR3 end, a read error is likely.

Time point given: newly diagnosed GD, antithyroid drugs for less than 3 months. Extracted RNA from PBMCs served as the source of the TCR library. Germline values: CDR1 SGHRS, CDR2 YFSETQ. Trimming removed 0 bases at V and 2 bases at J, with 12 bases between. The CDR3 runs to 16 residues. Library construction for TCR beta used iRepertoire HTBI primers and Arm-PCR of CDR3 regions. One entry per CDR3 protein results from TCRdb running MiXCR on the multiplex PCR reads. Of 300,000 to 400,000 distinct CDR3 sequences in the sample, approximately 20% were seen once. The V call is TRBV5-1, the J call TRBJ2-1; unclear D gene. This specimen was peripheral blood mononuclear cells (PBMCs), taken at new diagnosis, from a patient treated with antithyroid drugs. This sequence originates from a female donor with Graves disease. The CDR3: CASSLGVPGPYNEQFS. CDR3 nucleotides: TGCGCCAGCAGCTTGGGTGTCCCCGGTCCCTACAATGAGCAGTTCTCC.